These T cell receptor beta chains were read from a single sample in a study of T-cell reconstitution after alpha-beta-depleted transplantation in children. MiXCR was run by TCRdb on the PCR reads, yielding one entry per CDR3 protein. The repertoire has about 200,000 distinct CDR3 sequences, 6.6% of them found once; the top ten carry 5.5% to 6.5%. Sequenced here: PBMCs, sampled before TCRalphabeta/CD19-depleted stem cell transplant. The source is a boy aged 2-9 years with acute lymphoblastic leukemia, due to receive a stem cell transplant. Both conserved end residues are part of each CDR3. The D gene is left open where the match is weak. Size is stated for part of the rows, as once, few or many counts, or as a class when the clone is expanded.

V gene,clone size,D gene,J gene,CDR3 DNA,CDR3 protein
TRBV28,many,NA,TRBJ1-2,TGTGCCAGCAGTCCCCCCGCGGCGGCAACACACGGGGGCTACACCTTC,CASSPPAAATHGGYTF
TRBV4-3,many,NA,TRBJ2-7,TGCGCCAGCAGCCCAAGCAAGGAAAGGGGCGAGCAGTACTTC,CASSPSKERGEQYF
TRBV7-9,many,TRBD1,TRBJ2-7,TGTGCCAGCAGTCGACAGGGAAGGTCCTACGAGCAGTACTTC,CASSRQGRSYEQYF
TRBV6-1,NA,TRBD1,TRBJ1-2,TGTGCCAGCAGTGCTGGACAGGGGTTCTATGGCTACACCTTC,CASSAGQGFYGYTF
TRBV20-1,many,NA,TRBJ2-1,TGCAGTGCTAGACTGGTCGGCAATGAGCAGTTCTTC,CSARLVGNEQFF
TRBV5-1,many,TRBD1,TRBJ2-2,TGCGCCAGCAGCGGACAGGTCCCCAACACCGGGGAGCTGTTTTTT,CASSGQVPNTGELFF
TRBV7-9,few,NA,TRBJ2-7,TGTGCCAGCAGCTCCCCGCAGGTCCCCTACGAGCAGTACTTC,CASSSPQVPYEQYF
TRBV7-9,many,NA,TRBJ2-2,TGTGCCAGCAGCTACCCCAACACCGGGGAGCTGTTTTTT,CASSYPNTGELFF
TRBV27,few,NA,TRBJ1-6,TGTGCCAGCAGTCTAACTGGCAATCGACTTAATTCACCCCTCCACTTT,CASSLTGNRLNSPLHF
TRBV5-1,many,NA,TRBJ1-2,TGCGCCAGCAGCTTGGAGGGCAGCCTCTATGGCTACACCTTC,CASSLEGSLYGYTF
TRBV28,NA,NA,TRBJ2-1,TGTGCCAGCAGTTTCTTTCAGGGAAGCTCCTACAATGAGCAGTTCTTC,CASSFFQGSSYNEQFF
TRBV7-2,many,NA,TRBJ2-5,TGTGCCAGCAGCTTAGGGAGTAAAGAGACCCAGTACTTC,CASSLGSKETQYF
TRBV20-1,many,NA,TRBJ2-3,TGCAGTGCTAGAGATTTCTCAACGCCAGATACGCAGTATTTT,CSARDFSTPDTQYF
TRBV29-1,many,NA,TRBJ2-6,TGCAGCGTCCCCTCCCCTGGGGCCAACGTCCTGACTTTC,CSVPSPGANVLTF
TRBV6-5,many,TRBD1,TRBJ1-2,TGTGCCAGCAGTTACTCGAGTACGGGACAGTTGGGCTACACCTTC,CASSYSSTGQLGYTF
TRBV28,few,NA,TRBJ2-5,TGTGCCAGCAGTTTGGCAACAGCTGAGACCCAGTACTTC,CASSLATAETQYF
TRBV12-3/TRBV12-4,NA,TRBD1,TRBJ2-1,TGTGCCAGCAACATGGGACAGAACTCCTACAATGAGCAGTTCTTC,CASNMGQNSYNEQFF
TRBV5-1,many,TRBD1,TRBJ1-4,TGCGCCAGCAGCACTGACAGGGCAACTAATGAAAAACTGTTTTTT,CASSTDRATNEKLFF
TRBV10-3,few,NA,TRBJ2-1,TGTGCCACCAGCGAATCCGGGACTGGGACCTACAATGAGCAGTTCTTC,CATSESGTGTYNEQFF
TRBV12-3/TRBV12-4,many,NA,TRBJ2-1,TGTGCCGTCAAGGGAAGGAAAGGGGACAATGAGCAGTTCTTC,CAVKGRKGDNEQFF
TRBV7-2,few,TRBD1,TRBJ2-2,TGTGCCAGCAAAAGCCCGGGACAGGGGGGGTTAGGGGAGCTGTTTTTT,CASKSPGQGGLGELFF
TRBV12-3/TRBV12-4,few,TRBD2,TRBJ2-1,TGTGCCAGCAGTTTGGGGGGGGGACCCAATGAGCAGTTCTTC,CASSLGGGPNEQFF
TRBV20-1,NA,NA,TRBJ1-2,TGCAGTGCTAGAGATACTAAGGCTCCATATGGCTACACCTTC,CSARDTKAPYGYTF
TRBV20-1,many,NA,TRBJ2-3,TGCAGTGCTAGCACAGTGAGCACAGATACGCAGTATTTT,CSASTVSTDTQYF
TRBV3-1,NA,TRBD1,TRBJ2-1,TGTGCCAGCAGTGAACGACAGGGGTCATCCAATGAGCAGTTCTTC,CASSERQGSSNEQFF
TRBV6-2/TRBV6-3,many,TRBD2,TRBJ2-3,TGTGCCAGCAGTTCGGGACTAGCGGGGGGGTCAGATACGCAGTATTTT,CASSSGLAGGSDTQYF
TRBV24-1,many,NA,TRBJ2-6,TGTGCCACCAGTGACCGGTGGGCAGGAACTGGGGCCAACGTCCTGACTTTC,CATSDRWAGTGANVLTF
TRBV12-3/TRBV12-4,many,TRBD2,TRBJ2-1,TGTGCCAGCATCAGGACTAGCGGGATCAAGTTCTTC,CASIRTSGIKFF
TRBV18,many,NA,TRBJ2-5,TGTGCCAGCTCACCACGCGACAGTTTGGGGACCCAGTACTTC,CASSPRDSLGTQYF